The T cell receptor (beta chain) described here comes from a study of T cell responses to AZD1222 COVID-19 vaccine. Turning to the study itself: Both about-4-week and about-12-week second-dose recipients were combined.

Here immunoSEQ multiplex PCR was the method, and the copy in TCRdb shows in-frame clones only, minus some. Of some 130,000 clones listed, around nine tenths were seen once; the top ten hold 6.9%. On this clone itself: Antigen: not known.

Per the germline V gene, CDR1 is KGHDR and CDR2 is SFDVKD. The V gene end was trimmed by 4 bases and the J gene end by 4 bases; junction bases not matched to a gene: 2. This CDR3 contains 14 residues. Findings of the study overall: Among spike-specific TCRs, nearly half reportedly target unmutated variant regions. At study baseline, merely about 6 AZD1222 recipients were seropositive. Spike as a whole was targeted by vaccine-associated CD4 TCRs, dominant at 160-218 and 743-854.

The sequence was collected from an adult in good health. The J gene is TRBJ1-2, the V gene TRBV24-1; 10 nucleotides match TRBD1. The sample was peripheral blood, taken on day 0 of AZD1222 vaccination. The CDR3 protein is CATSETGGGYGYTF. CDR3 bases: TGTGCCACCAGTGAGACAGGGGGCGGCTATGGCTACACCTTC.